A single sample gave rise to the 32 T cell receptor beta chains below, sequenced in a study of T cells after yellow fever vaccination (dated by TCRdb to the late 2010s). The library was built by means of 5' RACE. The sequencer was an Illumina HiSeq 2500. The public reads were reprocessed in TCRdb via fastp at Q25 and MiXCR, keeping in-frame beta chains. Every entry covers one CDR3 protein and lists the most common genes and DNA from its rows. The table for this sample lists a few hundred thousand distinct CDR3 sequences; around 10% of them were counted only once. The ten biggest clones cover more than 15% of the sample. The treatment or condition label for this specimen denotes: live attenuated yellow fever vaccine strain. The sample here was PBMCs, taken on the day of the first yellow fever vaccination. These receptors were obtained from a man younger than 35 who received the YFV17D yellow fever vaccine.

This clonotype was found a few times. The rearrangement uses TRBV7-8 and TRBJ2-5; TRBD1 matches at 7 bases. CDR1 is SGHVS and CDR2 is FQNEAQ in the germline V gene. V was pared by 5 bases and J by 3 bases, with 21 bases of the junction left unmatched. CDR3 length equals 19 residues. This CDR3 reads CASSPGTVNRKGSKETQYF. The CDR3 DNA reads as TGTGCCAGCAGCCCAGGGACAGTAAACCGCAAGGGATCCAAAGAGACCCAGTACTTC.

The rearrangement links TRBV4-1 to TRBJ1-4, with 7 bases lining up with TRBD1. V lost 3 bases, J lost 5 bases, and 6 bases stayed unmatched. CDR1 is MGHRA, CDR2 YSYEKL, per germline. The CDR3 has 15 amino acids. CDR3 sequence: CASSHGTAQNEKLFF. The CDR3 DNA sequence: TGCGCCAGCAGCCATGGGACAGCGCAAAATGAAAAACTGTTTTTT.

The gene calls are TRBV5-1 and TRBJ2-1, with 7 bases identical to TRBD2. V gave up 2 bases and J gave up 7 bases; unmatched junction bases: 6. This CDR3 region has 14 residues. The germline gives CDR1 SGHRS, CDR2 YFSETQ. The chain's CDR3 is CASSFQAGRNEQFF. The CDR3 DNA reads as TGCGCCAGCAGCTTTCAAGCGGGGCGAAATGAGCAGTTCTTC.

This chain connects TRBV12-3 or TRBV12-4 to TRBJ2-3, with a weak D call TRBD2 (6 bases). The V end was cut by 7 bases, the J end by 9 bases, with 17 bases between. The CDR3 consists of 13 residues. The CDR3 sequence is CASTHLGGGTQYF. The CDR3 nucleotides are TGTGCCAGCACCCACCTGGGGGGAGGAACGCAGTATTTT.

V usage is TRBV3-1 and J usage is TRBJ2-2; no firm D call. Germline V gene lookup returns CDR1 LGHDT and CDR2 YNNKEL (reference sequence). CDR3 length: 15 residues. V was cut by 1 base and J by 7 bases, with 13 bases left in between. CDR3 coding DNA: TGTGCCAGCAGCCAAGTCCCAGGCGAGGTCGGGGAGCTGTTTTTT. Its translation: CASSQVPGEVGELFF.

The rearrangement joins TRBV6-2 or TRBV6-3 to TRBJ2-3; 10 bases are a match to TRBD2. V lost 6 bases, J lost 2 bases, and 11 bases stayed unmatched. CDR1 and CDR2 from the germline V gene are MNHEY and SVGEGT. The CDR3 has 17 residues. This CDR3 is CASSNNLAGVFTDTQYF. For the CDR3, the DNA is TGTGCCAGCAGCAACAATCTAGCGGGGGTTTTCACAGATACGCAGTATTTT.

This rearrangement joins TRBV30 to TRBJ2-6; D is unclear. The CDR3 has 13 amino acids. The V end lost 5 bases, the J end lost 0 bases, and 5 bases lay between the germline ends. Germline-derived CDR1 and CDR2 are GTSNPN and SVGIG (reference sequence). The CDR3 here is CAWGSSGANVLTF. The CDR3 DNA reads TGTGCCTGGGGCTCCTCTGGGGCCAACGTCCTGACTTTC.

This chain's CDR3 is CASSLVTGQEETQYF. The CDR3 bases are TGCGCCAGCAGCTTGGTTACGGGACAGGAAGAGACCCAGTACTTC. The chain is built from TRBV5-1 and TRBJ2-5; 8 bases fit TRBD1. The germline V gene encodes CDR1 SGHRS and CDR2 YFSETQ. The V and J ends lost 0 bases and 3 bases, in that order; junction bases with no gene match: 4. The CDR3 is made up of 15 amino acids. The whole variable domain, remainder taken from reference TRBV5-1 and TRBJ2-5, is KAGVTQTPRYLIKTRGQQVTLSCSPISGHRSVSWYQQTPGQGLQFLFEYFSETQRNKGNFPGRFSGRQFSNSRSEMNVSTLELGDSALYLCASSLVTGQEETQYFGPGTRLLVL.

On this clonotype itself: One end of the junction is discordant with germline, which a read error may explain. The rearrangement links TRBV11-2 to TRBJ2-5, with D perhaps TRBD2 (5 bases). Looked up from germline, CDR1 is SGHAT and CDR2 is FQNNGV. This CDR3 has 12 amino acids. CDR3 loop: CASRRVGENQYF. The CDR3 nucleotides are TGTGCCAGCAGGAGGGTCGGGGAGAACCAGTACTTC.

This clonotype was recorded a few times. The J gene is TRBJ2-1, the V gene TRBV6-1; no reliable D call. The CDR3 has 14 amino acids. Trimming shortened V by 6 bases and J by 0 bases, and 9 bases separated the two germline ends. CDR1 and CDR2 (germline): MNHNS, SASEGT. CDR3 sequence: CASREQSSYNEQFF. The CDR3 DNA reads TGTGCCAGCAGGGAGCAGAGCTCCTACAATGAGCAGTTCTTC.

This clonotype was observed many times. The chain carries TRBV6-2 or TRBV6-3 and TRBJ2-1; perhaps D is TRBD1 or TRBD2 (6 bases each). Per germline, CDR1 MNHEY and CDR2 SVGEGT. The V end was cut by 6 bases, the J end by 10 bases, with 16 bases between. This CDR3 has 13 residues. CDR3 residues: CASSYRGRREQFF. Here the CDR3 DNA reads TGTGCCAGCAGCTACCGGGGGCGTCGAGAGCAGTTCTTC.

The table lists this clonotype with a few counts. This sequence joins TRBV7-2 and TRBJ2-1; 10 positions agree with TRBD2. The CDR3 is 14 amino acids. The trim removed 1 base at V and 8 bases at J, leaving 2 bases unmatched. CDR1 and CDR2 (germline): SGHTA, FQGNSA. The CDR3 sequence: CASSLVLAGDEQFF. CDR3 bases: TGTGCCAGCAGCTTAGTCCTAGCGGGGGATGAGCAGTTCTTC.

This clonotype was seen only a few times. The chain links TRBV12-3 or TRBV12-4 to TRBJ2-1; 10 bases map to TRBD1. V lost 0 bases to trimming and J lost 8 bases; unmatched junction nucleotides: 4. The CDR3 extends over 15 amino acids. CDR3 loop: CASSLAGTGAHEQFF. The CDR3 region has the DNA TGTGCCAGCAGTTTAGCCGGGACAGGGGCCCATGAGCAGTTCTTC.

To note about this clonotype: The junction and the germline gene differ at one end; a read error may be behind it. CDR3 residues: CVSSLRVSPYNEQFF. The DNA for the CDR3 is TGCGTCAGCAGCTTGAGGGTGAGCCCCTACAATGAGCAGTTCTTC. The rearrangement joins TRBV5-1 to TRBJ2-1; perhaps TRBD2 as D (5 bases). The CDR3 extends over 15 amino acids. From germline, CDR1 is SGHRS and CDR2 YFSETQ.

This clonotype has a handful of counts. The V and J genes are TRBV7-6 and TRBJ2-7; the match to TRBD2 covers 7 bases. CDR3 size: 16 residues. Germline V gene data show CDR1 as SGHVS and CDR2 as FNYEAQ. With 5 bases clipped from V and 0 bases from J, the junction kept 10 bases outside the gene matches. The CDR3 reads CASSATGRASSYEQYF. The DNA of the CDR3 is TGTGCCAGCAGCGCCACGGGGAGGGCGAGCTCCTACGAGCAGTACTTC.

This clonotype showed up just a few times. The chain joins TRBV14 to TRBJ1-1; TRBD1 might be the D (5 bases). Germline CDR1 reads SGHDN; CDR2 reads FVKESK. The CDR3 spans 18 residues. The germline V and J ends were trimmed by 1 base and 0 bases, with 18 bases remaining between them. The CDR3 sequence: CASSQGLKNTGLNTEAFF. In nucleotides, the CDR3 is TGTGCCAGCAGCCAAGGCCTCAAGAATACAGGTTTGAACACTGAAGCTTTCTTT.

This chain's CDR3 is CSARVLTSTTEQFF. The DNA for the CDR3 is TGCAGTGCTAGAGTACTAACCAGTACGACGGAGCAGTTCTTC. The chain joins TRBV20-1 to TRBJ2-1, with no clear D. Germline assignment: CDR1 DFQATT and CDR2 SNEGSKA (reference sequence). CDR3 length: 14 residues. The germline V and J ends were trimmed by 1 base and 10 bases, with 17 bases remaining between them.

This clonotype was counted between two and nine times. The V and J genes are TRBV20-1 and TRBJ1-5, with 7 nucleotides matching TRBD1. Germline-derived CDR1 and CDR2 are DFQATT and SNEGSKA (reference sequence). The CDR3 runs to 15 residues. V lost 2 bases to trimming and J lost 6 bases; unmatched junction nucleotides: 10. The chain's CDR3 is CSARTGASGGQPQHF. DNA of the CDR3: TGCAGTGCTAGAACAGGGGCCTCAGGGGGTCAGCCCCAGCATTTT.

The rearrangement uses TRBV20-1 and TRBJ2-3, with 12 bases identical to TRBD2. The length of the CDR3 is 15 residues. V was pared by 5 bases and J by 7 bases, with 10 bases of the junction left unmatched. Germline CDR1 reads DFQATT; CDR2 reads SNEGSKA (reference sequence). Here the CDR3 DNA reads TGCAGTGCTCTCCCTCTAGCGGGGGGGCAGTATACGCAGTATTTT. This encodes CSALPLAGGQYTQYF.

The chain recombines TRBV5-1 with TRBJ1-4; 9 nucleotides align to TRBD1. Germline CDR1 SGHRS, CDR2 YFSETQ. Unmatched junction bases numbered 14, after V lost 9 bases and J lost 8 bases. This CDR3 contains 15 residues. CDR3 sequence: CATKPGQGSFEKLFF. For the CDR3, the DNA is TGCGCCACCAAACCGGGACAGGGAAGCTTCGAAAAACTGTTTTTT.

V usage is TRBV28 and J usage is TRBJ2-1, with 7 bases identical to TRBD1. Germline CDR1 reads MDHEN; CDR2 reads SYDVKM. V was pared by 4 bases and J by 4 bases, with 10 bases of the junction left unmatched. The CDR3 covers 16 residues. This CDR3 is CASSSPVTGSYNEQFF. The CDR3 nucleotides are TGTGCCAGCAGTTCCCCGGTGACAGGGAGTTACAATGAGCAGTTCTTC. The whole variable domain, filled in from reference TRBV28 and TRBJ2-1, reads DVKVTQSSRYLVKRTGEKVFLECVQDMDHENMFWYRQDPGLGLRLIYFSYDVKMKEKGDIPEGYSVSREKKERFSLILESASTNQTSMYLCASSSPVTGSYNEQFFGPGTRLTVL.

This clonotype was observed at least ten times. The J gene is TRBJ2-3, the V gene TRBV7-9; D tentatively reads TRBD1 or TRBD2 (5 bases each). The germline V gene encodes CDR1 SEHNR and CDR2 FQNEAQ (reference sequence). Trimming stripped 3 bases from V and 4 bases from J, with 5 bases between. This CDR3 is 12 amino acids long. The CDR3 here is CASSLGADTQYF. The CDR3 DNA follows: TGTGCCAGCAGCTTGGGGGCAGATACGCAGTATTTT.

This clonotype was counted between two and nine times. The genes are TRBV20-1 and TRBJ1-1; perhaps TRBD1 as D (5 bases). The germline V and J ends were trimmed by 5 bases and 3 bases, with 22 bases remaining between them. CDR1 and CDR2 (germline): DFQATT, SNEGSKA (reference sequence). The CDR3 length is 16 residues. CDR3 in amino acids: CSALPTGRPPDTEAFF. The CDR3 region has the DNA TGCAGTGCTTTGCCGACGGGGCGCCCGCCGGACACTGAAGCTTTCTTT.

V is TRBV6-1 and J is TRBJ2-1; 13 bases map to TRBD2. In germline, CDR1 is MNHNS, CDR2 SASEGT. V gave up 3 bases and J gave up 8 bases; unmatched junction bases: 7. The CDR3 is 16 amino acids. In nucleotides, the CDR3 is TGTGCCAGCAGTGACGCTGGGACTAGCGGGGACCATGAGCAGTTCTTC. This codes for CASSDAGTSGDHEQFF.

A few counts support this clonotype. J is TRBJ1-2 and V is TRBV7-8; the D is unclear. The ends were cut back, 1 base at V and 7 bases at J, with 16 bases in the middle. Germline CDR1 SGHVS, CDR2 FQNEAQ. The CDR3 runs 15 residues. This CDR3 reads CASSLEGISTSGYTF. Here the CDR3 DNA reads TGTGCCAGCAGCTTAGAAGGGATCTCAACGAGTGGCTACACCTTC.

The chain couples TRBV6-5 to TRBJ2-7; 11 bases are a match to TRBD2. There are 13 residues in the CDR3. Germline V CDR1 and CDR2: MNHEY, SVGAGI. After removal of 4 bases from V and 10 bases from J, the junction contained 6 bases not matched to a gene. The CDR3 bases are TGTGCCAGCAGTTCAAGACTAGCGGGGTTACAGTACGTC. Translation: CASSSRLAGLQYV.

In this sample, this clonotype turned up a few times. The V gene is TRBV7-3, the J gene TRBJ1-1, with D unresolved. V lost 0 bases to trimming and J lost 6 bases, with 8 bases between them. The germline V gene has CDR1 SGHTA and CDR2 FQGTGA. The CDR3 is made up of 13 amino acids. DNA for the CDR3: TGTGCCAGCAGCTTAACGTCGGTCGCTGAAGCTTTCTTT. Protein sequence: CASSLTSVAEAFF.

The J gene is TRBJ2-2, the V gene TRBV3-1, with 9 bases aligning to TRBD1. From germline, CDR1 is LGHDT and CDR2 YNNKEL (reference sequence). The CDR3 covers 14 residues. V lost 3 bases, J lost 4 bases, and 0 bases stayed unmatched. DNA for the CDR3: TGTGCCAGCAGCCAGGGACAGGGCACCGGGGAGCTGTTTTTT. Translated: CASSQGQGTGELFF. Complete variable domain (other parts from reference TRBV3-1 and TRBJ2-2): DTAVSQTPKYLVTQMGNDKSIKCEQNLGHDTMYWYKQDSKKFLKIMFSYNNKELIINETVPNRFSPKSPDKAHLNLHINSLELGDSAVYFCASSQGQGTGELFFGEGSRLTVL.

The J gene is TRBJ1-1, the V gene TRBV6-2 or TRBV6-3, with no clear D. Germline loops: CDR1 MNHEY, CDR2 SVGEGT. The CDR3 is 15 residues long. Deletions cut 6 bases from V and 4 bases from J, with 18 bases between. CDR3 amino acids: CASSLSWGGGTEAFF. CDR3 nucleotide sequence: TGTGCCAGCAGCCTCTCCTGGGGAGGCGGCACTGAAGCTTTCTTT.

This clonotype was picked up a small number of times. The CDR3 sequence: CASSRPGGNYGYTF. The CDR3 nucleotides read TGTGCCAGCAGTCGGCCCGGGGGTAACTATGGCTACACCTTC. The rearrangement links TRBV6-1 to TRBJ1-2; a weak D match, TRBD1 (5 bases). This CDR3 has 14 amino acids. Germline values: CDR1 MNHNS, CDR2 SASEGT. Trimming took 5 bases from V and 1 from J, leaving 11 bases between them.

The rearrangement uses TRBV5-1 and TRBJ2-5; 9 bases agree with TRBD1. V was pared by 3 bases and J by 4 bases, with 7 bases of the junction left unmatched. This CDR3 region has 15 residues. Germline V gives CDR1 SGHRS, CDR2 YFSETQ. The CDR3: CASSSGTGGGETQYF. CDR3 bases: TGCGCCAGCAGCTCAGGAACAGGGGGCGGAGAGACCCAGTACTTC.

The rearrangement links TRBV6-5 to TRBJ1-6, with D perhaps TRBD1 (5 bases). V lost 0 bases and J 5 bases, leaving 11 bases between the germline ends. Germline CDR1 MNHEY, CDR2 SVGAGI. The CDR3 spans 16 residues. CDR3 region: CASSYSVQGHNSPLHF. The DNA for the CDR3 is TGTGCCAGCAGTTACTCGGTCCAGGGCCATAATTCACCCCTCCACTTT.